Listed here are 12 T cell receptor beta chains from one sample, sequenced in a study of beta chain features in type 1 diabetes. The whole isolated RNA underwent reverse transcription, so sequencing captured expressed TCRB transcripts. Sequencing used immunoSEQ multiplex PCR; TCRdb keeps in-frame clones, though not all of them. In the table there are about 900,000 clones, 17% of which are singletons. Sequencing was done on a sample of naive CD4+ T cells from blood. The receptor set was obtained from a woman between 18 and 29 years old in good health.

V and J are TRBV18 and TRBJ2-1; 11 bases are a match to TRBD2. This CDR3 region has 17 residues. CDR1 is KGHSH, CDR2 LQKENI, per germline. V lost 0 bases to trimming and J lost 7 bases; unmatched junction nucleotides: 8. The CDR3 loop reads CASSPPSPLAGVNEQFF. DNA for the CDR3: TGTGCCAGCTCACCACCGTCTCCACTAGCGGGAGTAAATGAGCAGTTCTTC.

The CDR3 is CSVERQGASEQYF. In nucleotides, the CDR3 is TGCAGCGTTGAACGGCAGGGGGCCAGCGAGCAGTACTTC. The rearrangement links TRBV29-1 to TRBJ2-5, with TRBD1 identical over 8 bases. TRBJ2-7 explains the end of the DNA better; the J call may be wrong. The CDR3 spans 13 residues. Per the germline V gene, CDR1 is SQVTM and CDR2 is ANQGSEA.

The sample holds a few counts of this clone. The chain's CDR3 is CASSPRQGDGYTF. DNA of the CDR3: TGTGCCAGCAGCCCCCGACAGGGGGATGGCTACACCTTC. The chain couples TRBV7-9 to TRBJ1-2; the match to TRBD1 covers 9 bases. The CDR3 spans 13 residues. From germline, CDR1 is SEHNR and CDR2 FQNEAQ (reference sequence). J lost 6 bases, V lost 5 bases, and 4 bases had no gene match.

This rearrangement joins TRBV6-1 to TRBJ1-2; TRBD1 aligns across 7 bases. Trimming at V came to 2 bases and at J to 8 bases, leaving 11 bases not matched to a gene. From germline, CDR1 is MNHNS and CDR2 SASEGT. CDR3 length: 15 amino acids. Here the CDR3 reads CASSELNRGTLGYTF. Here the CDR3 DNA reads TGTGCCAGCAGTGAATTAAACAGGGGAACATTGGGCTACACCTTC.

This clone was found a few times. The rearrangement joins TRBV15 to TRBJ1-4; TRBD1 aligns across 9 bases. J was trimmed by 5 bases and V by 0 bases; bases with no gene match: 1. Germline lookup yields CDR1 LNHNV and CDR2 YYDKDF (reference sequence). The CDR3 has 15 amino acids. The chain's CDR3 is CATSRDGTGNEKLFF. The CDR3 nucleotides read TGTGCCACCAGCAGAGATGGGACAGGGAATGAAAAACTGTTTTTT. Full variable domain (rest looked up from reference TRBV15 and TRBJ1-4): DAMVIQNPRYQVTQFGKPVTLSCSQTLNHNVMYWYQQKSSQAPKLLFHYYDKDFNNEADTPDNFQSRRPNTSFCFLDIRSPGLGDTAMYLCATSRDGTGNEKLFFGSGTQLSVL.

The V gene is TRBV11-1, the J gene TRBJ2-7, with D perhaps TRBD2 (6 bases). V was shortened by 5 bases and J by 2 bases, with 13 bases between the two germline ends. The CDR3 loop spans 14 amino acids. Looked up from germline, CDR1 is SGHAT and CDR2 is FQDESV (reference sequence). This CDR3 is CASSTGVPAYEQYF. CDR3 in DNA: TGTGCCAGCAGCACGGGAGTGCCTGCCTACGAGCAGTACTTC.

The chain uses TRBV5-6 and TRBJ1-4; D uncertain. In germline, CDR1 is SGHDT, CDR2 YYEEEE. The CDR3 covers 14 residues. Trimming stripped 1 base from V and 12 bases from J, with 16 bases between. This CDR3 is CASSLRLSRTELFF. The CDR3 nucleotides are TGTGCCAGCAGCTTGAGGCTCAGCCGAACGGAACTGTTTTTT.

The genes are TRBV4-3 and TRBJ1-4; D might be TRBD1 (6 bases). Trimming cost V 4 bases and J 4 bases, with 13 bases left between them. Germline V gene data show CDR1 as LGHNA and CDR2 as YSLEER. The CDR3 consists of 15 residues. CDR3 sequence reads: CASSPRQVYNEKLFF. The CDR3 region has the DNA TGCGCCAGCAGCCCACGACAGGTTTATAATGAAAAACTGTTTTTT.

This clone was detected only a few times. The V gene is TRBV28, the J gene TRBJ2-1; D perhaps matches TRBD2 (5 bases). V was clipped by 9 bases and J by 4 bases, with 16 bases between them. The CDR3 consists of 14 residues. From germline, CDR1 is MDHEN and CDR2 SYDVKM. The CDR3 DNA follows: TGTGCCAGTCGAGGGCCTGGGCAATACAATGAGCAGTTCTTC. Its translation is CASRGPGQYNEQFF. Filled out from reference TRBV28 and TRBJ2-1, the complete variable domain reads DVKVTQSSRYLVKRTGEKVFLECVQDMDHENMFWYRQDPGLGLRLIYFSYDVKMKEKGDIPEGYSVSREKKERFSLILESASTNQTSMYLCASRGPGQYNEQFFGPGTRLTVL.

This clone appeared a few times. A junction end diverges from the germline sequence, so it may reflect a read error. The rearrangement joins TRBV10-3 to TRBJ1-1; 7 bases fit TRBD1. This CDR3 is built from 14 residues. Germline loops: CDR1 ENHRY, CDR2 SYGVKD. The CDR3 reads CAISALGTAESFVF. The CDR3 nucleotides read TGTGCCATCAGTGCTCTGGGGACAGCAGAGAGCTTTGTCTTT.

The J gene is TRBJ1-2, the V gene TRBV2; TRBD1 matches 7 bases. From germline, CDR1 is SNHLY and CDR2 FYNNEI. With 6 bases clipped from V and 2 bases from J, the junction kept 6 bases outside the gene matches. The CDR3 is 14 residues long. In nucleotides, the CDR3 is TGTGCCAGCAGCGCGATACAGGGGAACTATGGCTACACCTTC. Protein: CASSAIQGNYGYTF. Full variable domain (rest looked up from reference TRBV2 and TRBJ1-2): EPEVTQTPSHQVTQMGQEVILRCVPISNHLYFYWYRQILGQKVEFLVSFYNNEISEKSEIFDDQFSVERPDGSNFTLKIRSTKLEDSAMYFCASSAIQGNYGYTFGSGTRLTVV.

This clone has a handful of counts. The chain joins TRBV7-2 to TRBJ2-5; 8 positions match TRBD2. The ends lost 10 bases at V and 0 bases at J; junction bases unmatched: 10. CDR1 SGHTA and CDR2 FQGNSA come from the germline V gene. This CDR3 has 15 amino acids. CDR3 amino acids: CATGGRLGYQETQYF. CDR3 in DNA: TGTGCCACGGGAGGGCGGTTAGGGTACCAAGAGACCCAGTACTTC.